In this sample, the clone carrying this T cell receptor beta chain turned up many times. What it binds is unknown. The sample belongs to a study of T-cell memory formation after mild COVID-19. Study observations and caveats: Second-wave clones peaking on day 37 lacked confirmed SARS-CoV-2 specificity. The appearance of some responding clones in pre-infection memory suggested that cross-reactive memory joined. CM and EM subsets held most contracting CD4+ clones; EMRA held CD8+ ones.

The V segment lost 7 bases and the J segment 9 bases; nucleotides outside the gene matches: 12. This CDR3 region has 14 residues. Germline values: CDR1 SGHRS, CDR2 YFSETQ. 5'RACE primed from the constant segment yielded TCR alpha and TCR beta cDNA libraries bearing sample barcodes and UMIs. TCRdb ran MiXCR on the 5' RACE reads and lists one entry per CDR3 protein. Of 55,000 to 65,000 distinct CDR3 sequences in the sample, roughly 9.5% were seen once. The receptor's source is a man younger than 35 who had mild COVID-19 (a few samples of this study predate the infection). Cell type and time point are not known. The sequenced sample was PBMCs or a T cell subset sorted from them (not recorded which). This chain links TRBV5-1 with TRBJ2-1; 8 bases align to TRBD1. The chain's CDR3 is CASHETGAEGEQFF. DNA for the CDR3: TGCGCCAGCCACGAGACAGGGGCAGAGGGTGAGCAGTTCTTC.